This T cell receptor (beta chain) comes out of a study of OX40 agonist ivuxolimab in advanced cancers. Autoimmune disease history or systemic immunosuppression disqualified patients. Broader study findings: More expanded clones were found, on average, in CD8+ than in CD4+ T cells. By week 6 at 0.1 to 3.0 mg/kg, blood CD4+ and CD8+ T cells had expanded clonally.

The CDR3 contains 13 residues. Germline V CDR1 and CDR2: MGHDK, SYGVNS. V shed 5 bases and J shed 12 bases, with 14 bases lying between them. The repertoire was sequenced with immunoSEQ multiplex PCR; TCRdb's copy has only in-frame clones and lacks some. Of around 34,000 clones in the sample, under 90% are singletons; the top ten hold approximately 1.3%. As regards this clone: The target antigen is unknown.

The genes are TRBV25-1 and TRBJ1-6, with a possible D match to TRBD1 (6 bases). Sequenced here: CD4+ or CD8+ T cells sorted from blood, sampled in a trial of the OX40 agonist ivuxolimab. This receptor was identified in an adult with an advanced solid tumor such as melanoma, head and neck, liver or kidney cancer. CDR3 in DNA: TGTGCCAGCAGTCCTGGACAGCAAGGACCCCTCCACTTT. The encoded protein is CASSPGQQGPLHF. The full variable domain, in which reference TRBV25-1 and TRBJ1-6 provide the parts outside the CDR3, is EADIYQTPRYLVIGTGKKITLECSQTMGHDKMYWYQQDPGMELHLIHYSYGVNSTEKGDLSSESTVSRIRTEHFPLTLESARPSHTSQYLCASSPGQQGPLHFGNGTRLTVT.